This T cell receptor (beta chain) was sequenced for a study of Ad26.COV2.S vaccination and SARS-CoV-2 variants. The study, taken as a whole, reports: After vaccination, reports described spike-specific CD8+ and CD4+ T cell responses as showing substantial breadth.

The germline V and J ends were trimmed by 10 bases and 4 bases, with 13 bases remaining between them. CDR1 and CDR2 (germline): LNHDA, SQIVND (reference sequence). CDR3 length: 12 amino acids. Some clones are missing from TCRdb's copy, which holds only in-frame ones; the method was immunoSEQ multiplex PCR. The table lists 300,000 to 400,000 clones, 85% to 90% of them singletons, with more than 1.5% in the top ten. With regard to this clone: Its antigen is currently unknown.

Treatment described: 19 received Ad26.COV2.S at low or high dose, single or two shots; roughly five received placebo; per-sample allocation not given. Following the first vaccine or placebo injection, samples were taken on day 63. The chain links TRBV19 to TRBJ1-2; D is perhaps TRBD1 (6 bases). Source: peripheral blood, taken in a trial of Ad26.COV2.S vaccine versus placebo. The receptor's source is a person between 18 and 60 years old who received the Ad26.COV2.S COVID-19 vaccine or a placebo. CDR3 residues: CATRGAVYGYTF. The CDR3 region has the DNA TGTGCCACCAGGGGAGCGGTCTATGGCTACACCTTC.